Each of the 23 T cell receptor beta chains below was sequenced from the same sample in a study of OX40 agonist ivuxolimab in advanced cancers. The method was immunoSEQ multiplex PCR; TCRdb's version includes in-frame clones alone and lacks a portion of them. The profile shows 48,000 or so clones, about 93% of them singletons. The input for sequencing was CD4+ or CD8+ T cells sorted from blood, taken in a trial of the OX40 agonist ivuxolimab. The receptors shown here come from an adult with an advanced solid tumor such as melanoma, head and neck, liver or kidney cancer.

This chain links TRBV5-4 with TRBJ2-5, with a possible D match to TRBD1 (6 bases). Per the germline V gene, CDR1 is SGHNT and CDR2 is YYREEE (reference sequence). The CDR3 loop spans 15 amino acids. Trimming cost V 4 bases and J 4 bases, with 17 bases left between them. CDR3 coding DNA: TGTGCCAGCAGCCCATCCTCCAGGGGTGGAGAGACCCAGTACTTC. Encoded protein: CASSPSSRGGETQYF.

This clone was picked up a small number of times. The rearrangement uses TRBV19 and TRBJ1-5; D remains unclear. This CDR3 spans 15 amino acids. Between the trimmed V and J ends, which lost 6 bases and 0 bases, there was a span of 12 bases. Germline lookup yields CDR1 LNHDA and CDR2 SQIVND (reference sequence). The CDR3 bases are TGTGCCAGTAGCCTGACGGCCTATAGCAATCAGCCCCAGCATTTT. It specifies CASSLTAYSNQPQHF.

The chain combines TRBV5-4 with TRBJ2-1; 7 bases agree with TRBD2. V was pared by 0 bases and J by 7 bases, with 1 base of the junction left unmatched. Germline lookup yields CDR1 SGHNT and CDR2 YYREEE (reference sequence). The CDR3 spans 13 residues. CDR3 DNA sequence: TGTGCCAGCAGCTTGGCGGGGGGAAATGAGCAGTTCTTC. The encoded protein is CASSLAGGNEQFF.

This sequence joins TRBV4-1 and TRBJ1-1; possible D gene TRBD1, 6 bases. This CDR3 spans 16 amino acids. V dropped 2 bases and J dropped 2 bases, with 15 bases sitting between them. The germline V gene encodes CDR1 MGHRA and CDR2 YSYEKL. DNA of the CDR3: TGCGCCAGCAGCCAACTCCTAAGGGGGTTTAACACTGAAGCTTTCTTT. Translation gives CASSQLLRGFNTEAFF.

The V call is TRBV19, the J call TRBJ2-3, with 12 bases matching TRBD2. Looked up from germline, CDR1 is LNHDA and CDR2 is SQIVND (reference sequence). V dropped 5 bases and J dropped 4; count of bases not matched to a gene: 1. The CDR3 runs to 14 residues. CDR3 sequence reads: CASSLAGGADTQYF. The CDR3 nucleotides read TGTGCCAGTAGTCTAGCGGGGGGGGCAGATACGCAGTATTTT.

The chain employs TRBV5-1 and TRBJ2-1; D gene uncertain. The V gene's germline CDR1 is SGHRS and CDR2 YFSETQ. The CDR3 runs to 11 residues. V dropped 4 bases and J dropped 9 bases, with 8 bases sitting between them. CDR3 residues: CASSLEFEQFF. The CDR3 bases are TGCGCCAGCAGCCTCGAGTTTGAGCAGTTCTTC.

V and J are TRBV4-2 and TRBJ2-3, with 7 bases lining up with TRBD1. CDR1 and CDR2 from the germline V gene are LGHNA and YNFKEQ. After removal of 0 bases from V and 5 bases from J, the junction contained 5 bases not matched to a gene. The CDR3 spans 15 residues. In DNA, the CDR3 is TGTGCCAGCAGCCAAGAAGGGCCAGGGGGAGATACGCAGTATTTT. Encoded protein: CASSQEGPGGDTQYF.

The chain recombines TRBV12-5 with TRBJ1-4; D is undetermined. V was trimmed by 0 bases and J by 7 bases, leaving 18 bases between them. Looked up from germline, CDR1 is LGHNT and CDR2 is FRNRAP. This CDR3 has 17 residues. DNA of the CDR3: TGTGCTAGTGGTTTGGTACTTTCGGGGTCGGCTGGTGAAAAACTGTTTTTT. Protein: CASGLVLSGSAGEKLFF.

Remarks on this clone: Other DNA sequences in this specimen translate into the identical CDR3. The rearrangement uses TRBV5-1 and TRBJ2-3; 14 nucleotides match TRBD2. V shed 5 bases, J shed 2 bases, and the junction held 4 bases outside the gene matches. Germline lookup yields CDR1 SGHRS and CDR2 YFSETQ. The CDR3 runs to 16 residues. The CDR3 loop reads CASRSGLAGDTDTQYF. The CDR3 DNA is TGCGCCAGCAGGTCGGGACTAGCGGGGGACACAGATACGCAGTATTTT.

The V and J genes are TRBV7-9 and TRBJ2-2, with 8 bases aligning to TRBD1. Germline-derived CDR1 and CDR2 are SEHNR and FQNEAQ (reference sequence). The CDR3 is made up of 16 amino acids. The V segment lost 4 bases and the J segment 6 bases; nucleotides outside the gene matches: 10. DNA of the CDR3: TGTGCCAGCAGCTCGGCCTCACAGGGGGTCCCCGGGGAGCTGTTTTTT. Translating it yields CASSSASQGVPGELFF.

This clone was detected only a few times. This chain connects TRBV30 to TRBJ1-1; D is ambiguous. Trimming stripped 0 bases from V and 5 bases from J, with 10 bases between. The CDR3 consists of 13 residues. CDR1 GTSNPN and CDR2 SVGIG come from the germline V gene (reference sequence). The CDR3 nucleotides are TGTGCCTGGAGTGTGTCGGGGAAAACTGAAGCTTTCTTT. It specifies CAWSVSGKTEAFF. Drawing the rest from reference TRBV30 and TRBJ1-1, the complete variable domain is SQTIHQWPATLVQPVGSPLSLECTVEGTSNPNLYWYRQAAGRGLQLLFYSVGIGQISSEVPQNLSASRPQDRQFILSSKKLLLSDSGFYLCAWSVSGKTEAFFGQGTRLTVV.

The chain has TRBV5-5 and TRBJ2-7, with D tentatively TRBD2 (6 bases). Germline V CDR1 and CDR2: SGHKS, YYEKEE (reference sequence). V lost 0 bases to trimming and J lost 4 bases, with 11 bases between them. The CDR3 is 14 residues long. The DNA for the CDR3 is TGTGCCAGCAGCTTGGACGGAGGGACTTACGAGCAGTACGTC. Protein product: CASSLDGGTYEQYV.

The V and J genes are TRBV27 and TRBJ2-5, with TRBD2 identical over 11 bases. This CDR3 has 15 amino acids. The V segment lost 6 bases and the J segment 2 bases; nucleotides outside the gene matches: 5. The germline gives CDR1 MNHEY, CDR2 SMNVEV (reference sequence). Here the CDR3 reads CASSSGLAEQETQYF. In DNA, the CDR3 is TGTGCCAGCAGCTCGGGACTAGCGGAACAAGAGACCCAGTACTTC.

The J gene is TRBJ2-5, the V gene TRBV30; a weak D match, TRBD2 (5 bases). The CDR3 spans 13 residues. V gave up 1 base and J gave up 0 bases, with 6 bases separating them. Germline CDR1 is GTSNPN and CDR2 is SVGIG (reference sequence). CDR3 loop: CAWSEDYQETQYF. The DNA for the CDR3 is TGTGCCTGGAGTGAGGACTACCAAGAGACCCAGTACTTC.

This rearrangement joins TRBV30 to TRBJ1-5; 9 bases align to TRBD1. The germline V gene encodes CDR1 GTSNPN and CDR2 SVGIG (reference sequence). This CDR3 has 15 amino acids. Trimming took 3 bases from V and 5 from J; bases not matched to a gene: 8. CDR3: CAWRDRTGVDQPQHF. The CDR3 DNA sequence: TGTGCCTGGAGGGACAGGACAGGGGTGGATCAGCCCCAGCATTTT.

The gene calls are TRBV5-5 and TRBJ2-7, with a tentative D call TRBD1 (5 bases). Trimming cost V 4 bases and J 1 base, with 15 bases left between them. The CDR3 contains 15 residues. Germline V CDR1 and CDR2: SGHKS, YYEKEE (reference sequence). The CDR3 DNA follows: TGTGCCAGCAGCGCCCGTACAGGTTGGTCCTACGAGCAGTACGTC. Amino acid sequence: CASSARTGWSYEQYV.

Of note for this clone: Other nucleotide sequences from this sample produce the same CDR3. V gene TRBV19 combines with J gene TRBJ1-5; D is unresolved. The CDR3 is 14 residues long. Trimming removed 3 bases from V and 0 bases from J, with 6 bases in between. Germline CDR1 LNHDA, CDR2 SQIVND (reference sequence). The CDR3 DNA follows: TGTGCCAGTAGTATCCGGGATAGCAATCAGCCCCAGCATTTT. Translating it yields CASSIRDSNQPQHF.

CDR3 coding DNA: TGTGCCAGCAGCAAGGGACGGCTGAACACCGGGGAGCTGTTTTTT. It translates to CASSKGRLNTGELFF. This chain uses TRBV5-6 with TRBJ2-2; perhaps D is TRBD1 or TRBD2 (5 bases each). Germline CDR1 reads SGHDT; CDR2 reads YYEEEE. The CDR3 consists of 15 residues. V shed 4 bases and J shed 1 base, with 11 bases lying between them.

This chain joins TRBV5-8 and TRBJ1-2; 7 bases agree with TRBD1. CDR3 length: 15 amino acids. Trimming at V came to 3 bases and at J to 4 bases, leaving 9 bases not matched to a gene. Per the germline V gene, CDR1 is SGHTS and CDR2 is YDEGEE. The CDR3 DNA is TGTGCCAGCAGCTCCAGGGACAGTCGGGTCTATGGCTACACCTTC. Translating gives CASSSRDSRVYGYTF.

V and J are TRBV5-6 and TRBJ1-2, with 7 bases matching TRBD1. CDR1 SGHDT and CDR2 YYEEEE come from the germline V gene. CDR3 length: 14 residues. The V and J ends lost 4 bases and 4 bases, in that order; junction bases with no gene match: 7. The CDR3 DNA is TGTGCCAGCAGCGTAACAGGGGTGGGCTATGGCTACACCTTC. Amino acids: CASSVTGVGYGYTF. The full variable domain, completed using reference TRBV5-6 and TRBJ1-2, is DAGVTQSPTHLIKTRGQQVTLRCSPKSGHDTVSWYQQALGQGPQFIFQYYEEEERQRGNFPDRFSGHQFPNYSSELNVNALLLGDSALYLCASSVTGVGYGYTFGSGTRLTVV.

CDR3 DNA sequence: TGTGCCAGCTCGGCACTTAGAGCGGGGGCGCTTGAGCATGAGCAGTTCTTC. It specifies CASSALRAGALEHEQFF. The J gene is TRBJ2-1, the V gene TRBV18, with TRBD2 identical over 8 bases. CDR3 length equals 17 residues. CDR1 and CDR2 (germline): KGHSH, LQKENI. The V segment lost 6 bases and the J segment 8 bases; nucleotides outside the gene matches: 18.

This clone appeared once. The chain links TRBV7-9 to TRBJ1-1; TRBD1 matches at 7 bases. Germline trimming cut 6 bases from V and 6 bases from J; bases unmatched to any gene: 4. Germline V lookup: CDR1 SEHNR, CDR2 FQNEAQ (reference sequence). This CDR3 region has 12 residues. The DNA of the CDR3 is TGTGCCAGCAGGGGACAGCCCCCTGAAGCTTTCTTT. This translates into CASRGQPPEAFF. The full variable domain, completed using reference TRBV7-9 and TRBJ1-1, is DTGVSQNPRHKITKRGQNVTFRCDPISEHNRLYWYRQTLGQGPEFLTYFQNEAQLEKSRLLSDRFSAERPKGSFSTLEIQRTEQGDSAMYLCASRGQPPEAFFGQGTRLTVV.

The chain has TRBV7-6 and TRBJ2-2; the D gene is possibly TRBD1 (5 bases). Trimming stripped 4 bases from V and 0 bases from J, with 15 bases between. The CDR3 sequence is 17 residues long. Germline-derived CDR1 and CDR2 are SGHVS and FNYEAQ. CDR3: CASSSPIGQSNTGELFF. CDR3 nucleotide sequence: TGTGCCAGCAGCTCACCGATTGGACAATCGAACACCGGGGAGCTGTTTTTT.